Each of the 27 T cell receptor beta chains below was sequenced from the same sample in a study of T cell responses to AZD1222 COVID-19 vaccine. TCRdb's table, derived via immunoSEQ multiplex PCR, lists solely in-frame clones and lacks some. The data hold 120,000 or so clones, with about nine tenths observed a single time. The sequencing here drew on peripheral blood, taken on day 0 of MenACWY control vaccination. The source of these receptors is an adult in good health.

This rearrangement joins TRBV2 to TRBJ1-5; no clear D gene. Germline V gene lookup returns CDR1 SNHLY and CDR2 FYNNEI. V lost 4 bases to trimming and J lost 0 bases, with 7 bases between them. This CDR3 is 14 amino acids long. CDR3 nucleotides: TGTGCCAGCAGTGTTGAGGGTAGCAATCAGCCCCAGCATTTT. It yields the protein CASSVEGSNQPQHF. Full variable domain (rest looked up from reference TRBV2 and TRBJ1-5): EPEVTQTPSHQVTQMGQEVILRCVPISNHLYFYWYRQILGQKVEFLVSFYNNEISEKSEIFDDQFSVERPDGSNFTLKIRSTKLEDSAMYFCASSVEGSNQPQHFGDGTRLSIL.

The CDR3 spells CASSLAGLADPDTQYF. The CDR3 DNA reads TGTGCCAGCAGCTTAGCGGGACTAGCGGACCCGGATACGCAGTATTTT. The chain recombines TRBV7-6 with TRBJ2-3; 11 positions agree with TRBD2. This CDR3 has 16 residues. With 0 bases clipped from V and 6 bases from J, the junction kept 5 bases outside the gene matches. Looked up from germline, CDR1 is SGHVS and CDR2 is FNYEAQ.

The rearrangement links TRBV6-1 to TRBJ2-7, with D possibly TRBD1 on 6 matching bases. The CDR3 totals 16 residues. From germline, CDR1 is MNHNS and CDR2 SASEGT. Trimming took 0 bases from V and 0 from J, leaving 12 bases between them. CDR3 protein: CASSEARTAVSYEQYF. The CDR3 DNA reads TGTGCCAGCAGTGAAGCGCGGACAGCGGTCTCCTACGAGCAGTACTTC.

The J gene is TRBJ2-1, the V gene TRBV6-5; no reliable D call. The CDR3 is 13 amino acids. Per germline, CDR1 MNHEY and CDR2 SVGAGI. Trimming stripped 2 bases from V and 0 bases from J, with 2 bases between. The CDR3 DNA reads TGTGCCAGCAGTTACAGCTCCTACAATGAGCAGTTCTTC. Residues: CASSYSSYNEQFF.

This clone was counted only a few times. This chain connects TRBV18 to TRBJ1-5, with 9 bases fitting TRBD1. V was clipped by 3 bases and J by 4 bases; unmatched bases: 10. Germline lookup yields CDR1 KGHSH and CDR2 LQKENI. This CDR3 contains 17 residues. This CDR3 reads CASSPLGVGQGNQPQHF. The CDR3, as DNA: TGTGCCAGCTCACCGCTGGGGGTCGGACAGGGGAATCAGCCCCAGCATTTT.

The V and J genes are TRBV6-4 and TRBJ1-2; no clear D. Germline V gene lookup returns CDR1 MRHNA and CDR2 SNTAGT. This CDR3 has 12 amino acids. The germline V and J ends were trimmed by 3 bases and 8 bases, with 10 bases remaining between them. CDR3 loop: CASSETGMGYTF. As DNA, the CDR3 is TGTGCCAGCAGTGAAACCGGGATGGGCTACACCTTC.

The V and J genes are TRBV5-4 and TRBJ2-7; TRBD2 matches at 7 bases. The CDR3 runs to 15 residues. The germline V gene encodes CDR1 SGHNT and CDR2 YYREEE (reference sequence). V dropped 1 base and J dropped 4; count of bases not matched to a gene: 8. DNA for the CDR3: TGTGCCAGCAGCTTGCATGGCGGGAGTTCGTACGAGCAGTACTTC. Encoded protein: CASSLHGGSSYEQYF.

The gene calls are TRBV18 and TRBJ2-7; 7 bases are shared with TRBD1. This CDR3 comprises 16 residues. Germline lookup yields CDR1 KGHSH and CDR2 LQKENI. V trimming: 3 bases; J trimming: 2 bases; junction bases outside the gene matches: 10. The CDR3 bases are TGTGCCAGCTCACCGATTTCCGGGACAGAGCCCTACGAGCAGTACTTC. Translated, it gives CASSPISGTEPYEQYF.

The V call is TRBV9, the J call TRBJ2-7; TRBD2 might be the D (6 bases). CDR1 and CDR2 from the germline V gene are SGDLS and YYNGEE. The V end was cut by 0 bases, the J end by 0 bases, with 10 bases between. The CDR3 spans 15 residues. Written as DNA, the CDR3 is TGTGCCAGCAGCGTAGGTGGAGGGAACTCCTACGAGCAGTACTTC. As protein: CASSVGGGNSYEQYF.

CDR3 in DNA: TGTGCCAGCTCACCTACGACTAGCAGCAACAATGAGCAGTTCTTC. Translated: CASSPTTSSNNEQFF. The chain recombines TRBV18 with TRBJ2-1, with 7 bases matching TRBD2. This CDR3 is built from 15 residues. Losses at the gene ends were 3 bases for V and 5 bases for J; bases not matched to a gene: 7. Germline CDR1 KGHSH, CDR2 LQKENI.

In DNA, the CDR3 is TGTGCCAGCAGTAGACAGGGGGCGAAGGAGGGCTACGAGCAGTACTTC. It translates to CASSRQGAKEGYEQYF. This chain connects TRBV6-6 to TRBJ2-7; 10 bases are shared with TRBD1. Germline V lookup: CDR1 MNHNY, CDR2 SVGAGI (reference sequence). The ends lost 5 bases at V and 3 bases at J; junction bases unmatched: 10. This CDR3 spans 16 amino acids.

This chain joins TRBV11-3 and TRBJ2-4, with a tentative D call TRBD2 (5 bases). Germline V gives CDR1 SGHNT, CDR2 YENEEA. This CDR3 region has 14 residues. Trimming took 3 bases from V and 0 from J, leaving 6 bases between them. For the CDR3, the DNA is TGTGCCAGCAGCTTCGGAGGAGCCAAAAACATTCAGTACTTC. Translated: CASSFGGAKNIQYF.

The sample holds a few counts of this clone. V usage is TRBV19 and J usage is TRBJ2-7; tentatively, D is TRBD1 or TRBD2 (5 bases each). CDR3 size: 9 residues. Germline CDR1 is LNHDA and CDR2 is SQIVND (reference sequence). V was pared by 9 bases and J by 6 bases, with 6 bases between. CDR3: CARGTEQYF. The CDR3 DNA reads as TGTGCCAGAGGGACCGAGCAGTACTTC.

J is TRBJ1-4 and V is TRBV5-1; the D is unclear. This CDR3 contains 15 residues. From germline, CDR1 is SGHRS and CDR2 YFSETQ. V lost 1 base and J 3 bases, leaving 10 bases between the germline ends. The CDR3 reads CASSLSPLPNEKLFF. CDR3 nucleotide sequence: TGCGCCAGCAGCTTGTCACCATTACCTAATGAAAAACTGTTTTTT. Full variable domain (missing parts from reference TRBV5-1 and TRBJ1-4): KAGVTQTPRYLIKTRGQQVTLSCSPISGHRSVSWYQQTPGQGLQFLFEYFSETQRNKGNFPGRFSGRQFSNSRSEMNVSTLELGDSALYLCASSLSPLPNEKLFFGSGTQLSVL.

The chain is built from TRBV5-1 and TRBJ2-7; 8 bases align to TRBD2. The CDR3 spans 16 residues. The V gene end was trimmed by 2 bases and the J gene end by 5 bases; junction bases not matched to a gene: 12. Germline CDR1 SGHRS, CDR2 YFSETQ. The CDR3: CASSFGRGRDSDEQYF. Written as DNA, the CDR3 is TGCGCCAGCAGCTTCGGGAGGGGAAGGGATTCAGACGAGCAGTACTTC.

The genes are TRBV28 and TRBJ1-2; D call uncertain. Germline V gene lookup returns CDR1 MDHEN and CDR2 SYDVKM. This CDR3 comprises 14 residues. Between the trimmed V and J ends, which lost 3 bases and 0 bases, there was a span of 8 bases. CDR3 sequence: CASSFGRSNYGYTF. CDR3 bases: TGTGCCAGCAGTTTTGGCAGATCTAACTATGGCTACACCTTC.

The DNA of the CDR3 is TGTGCCTGGAGTCTGGATAGCGGGAGGGGGGAGCAGTACTTC. This codes for CAWSLDSGRGEQYF. This sequence joins TRBV30 and TRBJ2-7; TRBD2 matches 11 bases. The V gene end was trimmed by 2 bases and the J gene end by 7 bases; junction bases not matched to a gene: 7. The CDR3 spans 14 residues. Germline CDR1 is GTSNPN and CDR2 is SVGIG (reference sequence).

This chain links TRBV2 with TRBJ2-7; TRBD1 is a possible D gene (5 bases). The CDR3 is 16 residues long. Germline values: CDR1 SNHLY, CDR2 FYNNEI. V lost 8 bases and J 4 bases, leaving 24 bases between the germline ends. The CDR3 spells CASGRRNLQGRYEQYF. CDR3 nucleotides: TGTGCCAGCGGCCGCCGTAATCTGCAGGGAAGATACGAGCAGTACTTC.

In nucleotides, the CDR3 is TGTGCCAGCAGCTTAGCACAGGGAACTGAAGCTTTCTTT. This gives the protein CASSLAQGTEAFF. This rearrangement joins TRBV7-6 to TRBJ1-1; the D gene is possibly TRBD1 (6 bases). Germline V gene sequence: CDR1 SGHVS, CDR2 FNYEAQ. The CDR3 is 13 amino acids. The germline V and J ends were trimmed by 0 bases and 5 bases, with 7 bases remaining between them.

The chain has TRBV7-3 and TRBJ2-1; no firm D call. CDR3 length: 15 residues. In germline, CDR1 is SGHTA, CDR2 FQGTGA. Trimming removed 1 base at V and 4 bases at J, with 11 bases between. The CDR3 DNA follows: TGTGCCAGCAGCTTAATGGGCACCGAATACAATGAGCAGTTCTTC. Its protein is CASSLMGTEYNEQFF.

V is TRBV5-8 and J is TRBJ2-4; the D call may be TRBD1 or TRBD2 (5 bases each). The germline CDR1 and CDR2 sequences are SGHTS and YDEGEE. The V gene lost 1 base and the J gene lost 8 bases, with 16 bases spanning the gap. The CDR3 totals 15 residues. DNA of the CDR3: TGTGCCAGCAGCTTGCGGGACCCTCATAGGGACATTCAGTACTTC. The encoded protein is CASSLRDPHRDIQYF.

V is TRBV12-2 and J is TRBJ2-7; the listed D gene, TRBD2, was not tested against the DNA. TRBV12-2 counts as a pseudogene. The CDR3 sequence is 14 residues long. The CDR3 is CASRPWTTSYEQYF. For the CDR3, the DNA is TGTGCAAGTCGCCCTTGGACTACCAGCTACGAGCAGTACTTC.

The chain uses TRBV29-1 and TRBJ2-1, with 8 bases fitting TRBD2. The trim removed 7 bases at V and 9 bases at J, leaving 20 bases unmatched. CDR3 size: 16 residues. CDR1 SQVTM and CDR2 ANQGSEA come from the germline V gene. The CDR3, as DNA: TGCAGCGCCATCCCCCCTAGAGGACTAGCTGGAGGTGAGCAGTTCTTC. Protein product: CSAIPPRGLAGGEQFF.

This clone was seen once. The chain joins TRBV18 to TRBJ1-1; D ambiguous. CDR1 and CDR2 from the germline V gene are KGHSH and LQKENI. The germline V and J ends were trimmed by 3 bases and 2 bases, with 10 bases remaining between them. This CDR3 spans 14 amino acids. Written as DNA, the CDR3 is TGTGCCAGCTCACCTACCGTGCAAAACACTGAAGCTTTCTTT. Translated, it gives CASSPTVQNTEAFF. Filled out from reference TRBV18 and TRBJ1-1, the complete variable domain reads NAGVMQNPRHLVRRRGQEARLRCSPMKGHSHVYWYRQLPEEGLKFMVYLQKENIIDESGMPKERFSAEFPKEGPSILRIQQVVRGDSAAYFCASSPTVQNTEAFFGQGTRLTVV.

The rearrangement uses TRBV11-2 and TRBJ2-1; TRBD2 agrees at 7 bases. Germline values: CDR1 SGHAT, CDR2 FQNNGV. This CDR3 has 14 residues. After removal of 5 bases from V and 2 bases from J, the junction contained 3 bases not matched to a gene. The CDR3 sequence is CASSLSGPYNEQFF. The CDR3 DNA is TGTGCCAGCAGCCTTAGCGGGCCCTACAATGAGCAGTTCTTC.

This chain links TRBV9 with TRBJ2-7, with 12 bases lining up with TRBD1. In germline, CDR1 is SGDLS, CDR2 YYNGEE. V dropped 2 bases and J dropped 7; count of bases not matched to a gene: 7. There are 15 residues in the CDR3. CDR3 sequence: CASSVTGTGGGEQYF. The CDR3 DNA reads TGTGCCAGCAGCGTCACGGGGACAGGGGGCGGTGAGCAGTACTTC.

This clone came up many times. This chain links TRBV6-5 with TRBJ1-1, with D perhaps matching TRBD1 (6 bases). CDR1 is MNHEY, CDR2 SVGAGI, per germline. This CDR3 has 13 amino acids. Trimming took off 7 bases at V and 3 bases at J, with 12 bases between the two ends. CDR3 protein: CASNNRVDTEAFF. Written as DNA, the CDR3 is TGTGCCAGCAACAACAGGGTCGACACTGAAGCTTTCTTT.